This T cell receptor (beta chain) was found in a study of T cells in Graves' hyperthyroidism and ophthalmopathy. Study-level points and caveats: With a median lead of around 5.9 months before onset, the model predicted ophthalmopathy.

This clonotype was seen at least ten times. What it recognizes is unknown. From RNA transcripts, TCR beta CDR3 regions were amplified. The HTBI set primed first-round TCR CDR3 RT-PCR. TCRdb used MiXCR to reprocess the multiplex PCR reads, holding one entry per CDR3 protein. This sample carries some 500,000 distinct CDR3 sequences, about 15% of them seen once, and the ten largest clones take over 15%. There are 13 residues in the CDR3. The trim removed 1 base at V and 13 bases at J, leaving 5 bases unmatched. Germline CDR1 SGHNT, CDR2 YENEEA. The sample taken for sequencing was blood. This TCR was recovered from a woman aged 18-30 years with Graves' hyperthyroidism. V usage is TRBV11-3 and J usage is TRBJ2-2; 8 bases are shared with TRBD2. This chain's CDR3 is CASSLAGGLVLFF. The CDR3 nucleotides are TGTGCCAGCAGCTTAGCTGGGGGACTAGTGCTGTTTTTT.